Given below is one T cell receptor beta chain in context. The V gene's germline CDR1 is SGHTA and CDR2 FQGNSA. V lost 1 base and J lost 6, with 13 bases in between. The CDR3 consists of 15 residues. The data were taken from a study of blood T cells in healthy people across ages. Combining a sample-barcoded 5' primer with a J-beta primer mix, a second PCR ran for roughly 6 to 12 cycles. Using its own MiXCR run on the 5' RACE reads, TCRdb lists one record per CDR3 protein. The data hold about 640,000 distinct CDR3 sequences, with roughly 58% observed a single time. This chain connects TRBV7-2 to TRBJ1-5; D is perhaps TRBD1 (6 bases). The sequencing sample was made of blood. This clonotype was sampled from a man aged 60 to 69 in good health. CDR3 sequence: CASSLDSGASQPQHF. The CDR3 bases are TGTGCCAGCAGCTTAGATTCAGGGGCTAGTCAGCCCCAGCATTTT. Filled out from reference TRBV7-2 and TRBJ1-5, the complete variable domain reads GAGVSQSPSNKVTEKGKDVELRCDPISGHTALYWYRQSLGQGLEFLIYFQGNSAPDKSGLPSDRFSAERTGGSVSTLTIQRTQQEDSAVYLCASSLDSGASQPQHFGDGTRLSIL.